This T cell receptor (beta chain) stems from a study of blood T cell repertoires in COVID-19 (dated by TCRdb to the early 2020s). Describing the broader study: The collaborator samples originated in the United States, Italy and Spain and spanned the acute and convalescent phases of COVID-19. The prospective study material was composed of cDNA or gDNA derived from T cells, B-cell-depleted T cells, or PBMCs. Subjects who had been exposed to COVID-19, were actively infected with it, or had recovered from it provided the deeply sampled blood TCRbeta repertoires that made up the dataset. The repertoires were released in a freely available public database meant as a resource for research on the immune response to SARS-CoV-2. The samples were drawn from two sources: the first 160 participants of the ongoing ImmuneRACE study, and fewer than 1,500 subjects contributed by 6 global collaborators. A de-identified subject ID, COVID-19 status, age in years and sex were almost always included in the sample metadata. Where available, HLA class I and class II types were taken from metadata supplied by the sample provider and were not determined by assay-based typing.

General findings and caveats noted by the study authors: Clinical and demographic metadata were provided uncurated, with the amount varying by source and participant.

Collaborating institutions collected whole blood in K2EDTA tubes following their own protocols. Collaborator samples were shipped for TCRbeta analysis as frozen whole blood, isolated PBMCs, or DNA extracted from either sample type. A note on this clone: Its antigen target is currently unknown. Base qualities were left out, and no much larger clone turns up one base away.

The immunoSEQ Assay, a bias-controlled multiplex PCR, was used to amplify TCRbeta CDR3 regions from genomic DNA. For the original study's pipeline: The number of nucleated cells in each sample was estimated by amplification of reference gene primers within the assay. To quantify the absolute abundance of each unique TCRbeta CDR3 rearrangement, sequence reads were collapsed and filtered. For each sample, productive Simpson clonality was calculated as the square root of Simpson's diversity index over productive rearrangements. TCRdb mirrors the immuneACCESS table, restricted to in-frame sequences. Some clones are absent from its copies; in checked studies, under half trace to an unresolved V gene, and the reason for the others is unknown. The V and J calls and clone size come from that table; D and trimming were worked out from the DNA. The sample table lists roughly 110,000 clones, 80% to 90% of them with a count of one. The ten largest account for approximately 4.5% of the sample.

Reading the germline V gene gives CDR1 SGHRS and CDR2 YFSETQ. Trimming takes 0 bases from V and 0 bases from J, and the germline ends sit 9 bases apart. The CDR3 goes from the cysteine to the phenylalanine over 15 residues. CDR3 DNA is the only sequence kept; it has 45 bases, read in frame from the first base. The sample consisted of peripheral blood. This sequence was found in a woman aged 50 to 65 with acute or convalescent COVID-19. Recombination joined TRBV5-1 with TRBJ1-1; 6 matching bases give a weak D call of TRBD1. Here is the DNA: TGCGCCAGCAGCTTGGGGACAGTTTTGAACACTGAAGCTTTCTTT. Its amino acids are CASSLGTVLNTEAFF.